These T cell receptor beta chains were read from a single sample in a study of cytomegalovirus exposure and HLA in healthy donors. Clones were read by immunoSEQ multiplex PCR, and TCRdb kept only the in-frame ones, dropping some. The sample records some 130,000 clones, around 77% being singletons. Sequencing was done on a sample of PBMCs. All receptors derive from a male donor in good health and CMV-seropositive. The CDR3 runs from the conserved cysteine through the conserved F or W. D genes are given only for firm matches. Size is stated for part of the rows, as once, few or many counts, or as a class when the clone is expanded.

d_call | clone_size | j_call | v_call | cdr3_nt | cdr3_aa
. | . | TRBJ2-4 | TRBV11-2 | TGTGCCAGCAGCTTAAGAACAGGGCTAAACATTCAGTACTTC | CASSLRTGLNIQYF
. | . | TRBJ2-3 | TRBV19 | TGTGCCAGTAGTATTCAGAGCACAGATACGCAGTATTTT | CASSIQSTDTQYF
TRBD2 | . | TRBJ2-1 | TRBV29-1 | TGCAGCGTGGGGACTAGTCGAGCTGAGCAGTTCTTC | CSVGTSRAEQFF
TRBD1 | few | TRBJ2-3 | TRBV5-6 | TGTGCCAGCAGCTTGCAGGGGGCAGATACGCAGTATTTT | CASSLQGADTQYF
TRBD1 | . | TRBJ2-7 | TRBV7-7 | TGTGCCAGCAGCCTGACAGGGACGGGGGAGCAGTACTTC | CASSLTGTGEQYF
TRBD2 | few | TRBJ2-1 | TRBV5-1 | TGCGCCAGCAGCCCCGGACTAGCGGGAGATAGGAGCTCCTACAATGAGCAGTTCTTC | CASSPGLAGDRSSYNEQFF
TRBD1 | few | TRBJ2-7 | TRBV5-5 | TGTGCCAGCAGCTACGGACAGGGGAGATACGAGCAGTACTTC | CASSYGQGRYEQYF
TRBD1 | . | TRBJ1-1 | TRBV5-4 | TGTGCCAGCAGCTTGGGGGGCCGACAGGGCAACACTGAAGCTTTCTTT | CASSLGGRQGNTEAFF
TRBD1 | . | TRBJ2-7 | TRBV6-5 | TGTGCCAGCAGTTACGCTGGGACAGGGGACGAGCAGTACTTC | CASSYAGTGDEQYF
TRBD1 | . | TRBJ1-3 | TRBV6-1 | TGTGCCAGCGTACAGGGGGCAGGAGGAAACACCATATATTTT | CASVQGAGGNTIYF
TRBD1 | . | TRBJ2-1 | TRBV19 | TGTGCCAGTAGTACGACCGGGACAGGTACAGAGCAGTTCTTC | CASSTTGTGTEQFF
TRBD1 | . | TRBJ2-7 | TRBV13 | TGTGCCAGCAGCTTCCAGTCGGGACAGGGTCTATACTACGAGCAGTACTTC | CASSFQSGQGLYYEQYF
. | . | TRBJ2-5 | TRBV28 | TGTGCCAGCAGTTTATACGCAGGGGCGAAGACCCAGTACTTC | CASSLYAGAKTQYF
. | . | TRBJ1-3 | TRBV5-1 | TGCGCCAGCAGCCTGCAGGCTTCTGGAAACACCATATATTTT | CASSLQASGNTIYF
. | few | TRBJ1-6 | TRBV5-4 | TGTGCCAGCAGCTCTGATTTGCGCTCCTATAATTCACCCCTCCACTTT | CASSSDLRSYNSPLHF
. | . | TRBJ2-7 | TRBV5-6 | TGTGCCAGCAGCTTGGGACGGACACCTGAGCAGTACTTC | CASSLGRTPEQYF
. | . | TRBJ2-3 | TRBV11-1 | TGTGCCAGCAGCTTACGGACAGCCACTAGCACAGATACGCAGTATTTT | CASSLRTATSTDTQYF
TRBD1 | . | TRBJ1-5 | TRBV6-1 | TGTGCCAGCAGCGACGGGACAGGGGGAACTCAGCCCCAGCATTTT | CASSDGTGGTQPQHF
. | . | TRBJ1-1 | TRBV6-5 | TGTGCCAGCAGTAAACAGCCCATGAACACTGAAGCTTTCTTT | CASSKQPMNTEAFF
TRBD2 | . | TRBJ2-3 | TRBV5-4 | TGTGCCAGCAGCCAGCGGGAGGGCGGAGATACGCAGTATTTT | CASSQREGGDTQYF
. | few | TRBJ1-1 | TRBV11-2 | TGTGCCAGCAGCGATCGGAGGGTCTACCACACTGAAGCTTTCTTT | CASSDRRVYHTEAFF
. | . | TRBJ1-2 | TRBV29-1 | TGCAGCGAGGGAGGGTCTAACTATGGCTACACCTTC | CSEGGSNYGYTF
. | . | TRBJ1-5 | TRBV10-3 | TGTGCCATCAGTAGTTTGGAGGGACAGCCCCAGCATTTT | CAISSLEGQPQHF
. | . | TRBJ1-1 | TRBV5-4 | TGTGCCAGCAGCTTGGCCAACGGTAACACTGAAGCTTTCTTT | CASSLANGNTEAFF
TRBD2 | . | TRBJ2-3 | TRBV6-1 | TGTGCCAGCACCGGCCTAGCGGGAGGAGTAGCGCAGTATTTT | CASTGLAGGVAQYF
. | . | TRBJ1-1 | TRBV6-4 | TGTGCCAGCAGTAGGGAGGGATCAACTGAAGCTTTCTTT | CASSREGSTEAFF
. | . | TRBJ1-4 | TRBV28 | TGTGCCAGCAGTTTATCCGACAGGTGGAATGAAAAACTGTTTTTT | CASSLSDRWNEKLFF
. | . | TRBJ2-1 | TRBV29-1 | TGCAGCGCCCACATCCCTAGCTCCTACAATGAGCAGTTCTTC | CSAHIPSSYNEQFF
. | . | TRBJ1-1 | TRBV7-2 | TGTGCCAGCAGCTTTAGATTCGGCACTGAAGCTTTCTTT | CASSFRFGTEAFF
TRBD1 | . | TRBJ1-1 | TRBV10-3 | TGTGCCATCGGACGGACAGGGAAAGACACTGAAGCTTTCTTT | CAIGRTGKDTEAFF
. | . | TRBJ2-7 | TRBV2 | TGTGCCAGCAGTGACCAACCCGGGATTAGGGAGCAGTACTTC | CASSDQPGIREQYF
. | . | TRBJ2-3 | TRBV5-4 | TGTGCCAGCAGCTTGGCCGCAGATACGCAGTATTTT | CASSLAADTQYF